The 4 T cell receptor beta chains listed next were all sequenced from one sample in a study of blood T cell repertoires in COVID-19. The method was immunoSEQ multiplex PCR; TCRdb's version includes in-frame clones alone and lacks a portion of them. The sample shows hundreds of thousands of clones, around 84% of them seen only once. Sequencing was performed on peripheral blood. These receptor sequences come from a man in his forties or fifties with COVID-19, enrolled during active disease.

This clone was observed once. This chain links TRBV6-5 with TRBJ1-1; TRBD1 agrees at 7 bases. Germline V CDR1 and CDR2: MNHEY, SVGAGI. The CDR3 runs to 15 residues. The V gene end was trimmed by 6 bases and the J gene end by 4 bases; junction bases not matched to a gene: 11. CDR3 in DNA: TGTGCCAGCAGGGACAGGTCAGACGGGGGCACTGAAGCTTTCTTT. Translating gives CASRDRSDGGTEAFF.

This chain joins TRBV9 and TRBJ2-7, with D maybe TRBD2 (7 bases). V was trimmed by 6 bases and J by 4 bases, leaving 26 bases between them. Germline V lookup: CDR1 SGDLS, CDR2 YYNGEE. The CDR3 has 17 amino acids. CDR3 nucleotides: TGTGCCAGCACTGAAGGGGGAGGGGCGGGACCGGAGTACGAGCAGTACTTC. Protein: CASTEGGGAGPEYEQYF.

This rearrangement joins TRBV29-1 to TRBJ2-5; 8 positions agree with TRBD1. The V gene end was trimmed by 4 bases and the J gene end by 5 bases; junction bases not matched to a gene: 6. Looked up from germline, CDR1 is SQVTM and CDR2 is ANQGSEA. CDR3 length: 13 residues. The CDR3 loop reads CSVGQGAGETQYF. The CDR3 nucleotides are TGCAGCGTTGGGCAGGGGGCTGGGGAGACCCAGTACTTC.

J is TRBJ2-4 and V is TRBV7-2; 10 nucleotides align to TRBD1. The germline V gene encodes CDR1 SGHTA and CDR2 FQGNSA. The V and J ends lost 1 base and 3 bases, in that order; junction bases with no gene match: 12. This CDR3 contains 19 residues. CDR3 loop: CASSLERGTGTGDKNIQYF. The DNA for the CDR3 is TGTGCCAGCAGCTTAGAAAGGGGTACCGGGACAGGGGACAAAAACATTCAGTACTTC. Variable domain in full (rest from reference TRBV7-2 and TRBJ2-4): GAGVSQSPSNKVTEKGKDVELRCDPISGHTALYWYRQSLGQGLEFLIYFQGNSAPDKSGLPSDRFSAERTGGSVSTLTIQRTQQEDSAVYLCASSLERGTGTGDKNIQYFGAGTRLSVL.